This T cell receptor (beta chain) was documented in a study of blood T cells in healthy people across ages. Points on this clonotype: Mismatch with germline at one junction end may stem from a read error.

Together with a sample-barcoded 5' primer, a J-beta primer mix was included in a second PCR lasting roughly 6 to 12 cycles. TCRdb reanalysed the 5' RACE reads using MiXCR and keeps one entry per CDR3 protein. The table records approximately 2,000,000 distinct CDR3 sequences, around 42% of them present only once. Sequencing was performed on blood. The receptor was isolated from a human donor in good health.

CDR3 in DNA: TGTGCCTGCAGCGCACCGAACAGGGGGCGAACTGAAGCTTTCTTT. It yields the protein CACSAPNRGRTEAFF. This rearrangement joins TRBV9 to TRBJ1-1; the match to TRBD1 covers 9 bases. Germline lookup yields CDR1 SGDLS and CDR2 YYNGEE. The length of the CDR3 is 15 residues.